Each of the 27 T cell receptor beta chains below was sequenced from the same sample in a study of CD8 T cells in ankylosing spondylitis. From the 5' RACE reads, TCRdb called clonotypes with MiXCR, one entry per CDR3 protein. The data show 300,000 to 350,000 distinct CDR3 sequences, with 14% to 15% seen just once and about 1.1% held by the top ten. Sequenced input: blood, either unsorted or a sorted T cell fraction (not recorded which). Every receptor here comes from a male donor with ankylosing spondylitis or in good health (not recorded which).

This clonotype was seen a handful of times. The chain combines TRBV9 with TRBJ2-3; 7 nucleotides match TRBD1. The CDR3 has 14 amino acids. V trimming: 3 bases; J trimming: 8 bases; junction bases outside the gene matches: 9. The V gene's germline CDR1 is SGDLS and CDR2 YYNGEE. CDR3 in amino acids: CASSAYRGEGTQYF. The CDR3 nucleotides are TGTGCCAGCAGCGCCTACAGGGGAGAGGGTACGCAGTATTTT.

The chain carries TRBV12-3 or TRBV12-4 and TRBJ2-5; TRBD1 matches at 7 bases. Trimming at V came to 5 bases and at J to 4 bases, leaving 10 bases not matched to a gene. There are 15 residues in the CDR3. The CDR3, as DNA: TGTGCCAGCAGTCGCCTCGACAGGGCCAGAGAGACCCAGTACTTC. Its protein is CASSRLDRARETQYF.

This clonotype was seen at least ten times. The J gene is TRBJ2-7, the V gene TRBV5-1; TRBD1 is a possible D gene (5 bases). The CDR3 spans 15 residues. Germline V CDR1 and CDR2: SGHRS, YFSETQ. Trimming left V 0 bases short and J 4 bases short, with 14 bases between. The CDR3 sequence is CASSLERTRRYEQYF. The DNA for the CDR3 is TGCGCCAGCAGCTTGGAAAGGACACGAAGATACGAGCAGTACTTC.

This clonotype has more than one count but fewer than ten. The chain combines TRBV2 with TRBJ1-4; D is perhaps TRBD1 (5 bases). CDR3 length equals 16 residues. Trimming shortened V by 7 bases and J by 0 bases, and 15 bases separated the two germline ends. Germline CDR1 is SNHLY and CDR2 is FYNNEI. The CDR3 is CASIGSTGATNEKLFF. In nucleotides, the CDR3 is TGTGCCAGCATTGGCTCTACGGGGGCAACTAATGAAAAACTGTTTTTT.

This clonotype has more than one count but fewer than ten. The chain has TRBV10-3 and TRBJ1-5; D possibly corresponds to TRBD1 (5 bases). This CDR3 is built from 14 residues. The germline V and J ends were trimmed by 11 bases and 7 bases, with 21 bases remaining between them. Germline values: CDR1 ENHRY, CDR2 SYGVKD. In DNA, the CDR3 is TGTGCCGCCTCCCAAGGCTGGGGGGACCAGCCCCAGCATTTT. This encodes CAASQGWGDQPQHF.

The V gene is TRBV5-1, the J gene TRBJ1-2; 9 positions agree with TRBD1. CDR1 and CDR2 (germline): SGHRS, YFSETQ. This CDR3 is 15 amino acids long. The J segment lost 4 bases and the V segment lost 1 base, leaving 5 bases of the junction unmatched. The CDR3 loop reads CASSLRDRGTYGYTF. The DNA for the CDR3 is TGCGCCAGCAGCTTGAGAGACAGGGGGACCTATGGCTACACCTTC.

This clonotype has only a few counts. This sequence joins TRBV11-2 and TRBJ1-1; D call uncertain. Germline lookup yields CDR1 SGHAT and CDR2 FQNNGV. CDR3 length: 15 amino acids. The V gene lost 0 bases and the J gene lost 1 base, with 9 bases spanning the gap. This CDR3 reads CASSLDIGGNTEAFF. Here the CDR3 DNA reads TGTGCCAGCAGCTTAGATATAGGCGGGAACACTGAAGCTTTCTTT.

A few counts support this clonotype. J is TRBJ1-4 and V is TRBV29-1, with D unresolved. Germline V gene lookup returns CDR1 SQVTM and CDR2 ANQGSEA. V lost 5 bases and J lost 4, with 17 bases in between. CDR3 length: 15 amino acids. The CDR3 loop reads CSVPDPYLSNEKLFF. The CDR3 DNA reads TGCAGCGTTCCTGATCCGTACCTAAGTAATGAAAAACTGTTTTTT. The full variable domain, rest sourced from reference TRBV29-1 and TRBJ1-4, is SAVISQKPSRDICQRGTSLTIQCQVDSQVTMMFWYRQQPGQSLTLIATANQGSEATYESGFVIDKFPISRPNLTFSTLTVSNMSPEDSSIYLCSVPDPYLSNEKLFFGSGTQLSVL.

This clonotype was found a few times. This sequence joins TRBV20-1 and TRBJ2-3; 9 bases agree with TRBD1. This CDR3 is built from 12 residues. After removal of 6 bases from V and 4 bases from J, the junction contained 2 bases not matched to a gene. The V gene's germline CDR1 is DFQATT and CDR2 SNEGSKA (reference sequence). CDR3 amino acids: CSATGGADTQYF. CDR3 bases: TGCAGTGCGACAGGGGGGGCAGATACGCAGTATTTT.

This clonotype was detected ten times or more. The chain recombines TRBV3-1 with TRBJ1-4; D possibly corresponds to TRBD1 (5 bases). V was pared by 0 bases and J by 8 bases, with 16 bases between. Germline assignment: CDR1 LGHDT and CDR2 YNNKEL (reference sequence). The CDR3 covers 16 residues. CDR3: CASSQERGLEGEKLFF. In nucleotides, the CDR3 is TGTGCCAGCAGCCAAGAACGCGGGCTGGAGGGGGAAAAACTGTTTTTT.

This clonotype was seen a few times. Here the CDR3 reads CASSRGEGGELFF. The CDR3 DNA reads as TGTGCCAGCTCACGGGGAGAAGGCGGGGAGCTGTTTTTT. The chain combines TRBV18 with TRBJ2-2; D is possibly TRBD2 (5 bases). Trimming stripped 4 bases from V and 7 bases from J, with 10 bases between. The germline CDR1 and CDR2 sequences are KGHSH and LQKENI. CDR3 size: 13 residues.

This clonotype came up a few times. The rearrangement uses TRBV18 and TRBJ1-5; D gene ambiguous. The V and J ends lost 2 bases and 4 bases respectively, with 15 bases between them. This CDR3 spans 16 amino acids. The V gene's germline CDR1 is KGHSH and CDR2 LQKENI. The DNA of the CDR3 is TGTGCCAGCTCACCAGGTGTAGACGGCCGAAATCAGCCCCAGCATTTT. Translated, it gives CASSPGVDGRNQPQHF.

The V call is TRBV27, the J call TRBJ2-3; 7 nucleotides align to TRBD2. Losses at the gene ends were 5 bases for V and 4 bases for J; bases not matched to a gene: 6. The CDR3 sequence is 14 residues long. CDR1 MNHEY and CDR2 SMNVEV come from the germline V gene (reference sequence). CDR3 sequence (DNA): TGTGCCAGCAGTCCCGGGGGGTGGGCAGATACGCAGTATTTT. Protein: CASSPGGWADTQYF.

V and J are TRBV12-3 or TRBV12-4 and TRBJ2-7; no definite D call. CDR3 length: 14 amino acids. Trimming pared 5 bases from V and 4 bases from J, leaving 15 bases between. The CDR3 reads CASSKTGLKYEQYF. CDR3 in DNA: TGTGCCAGCAGTAAGACTGGGCTGAAGTACGAGCAGTACTTC.

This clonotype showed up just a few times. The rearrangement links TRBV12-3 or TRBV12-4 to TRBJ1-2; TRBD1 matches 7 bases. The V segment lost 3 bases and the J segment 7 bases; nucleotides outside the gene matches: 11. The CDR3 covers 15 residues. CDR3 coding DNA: TGTGCCAGCAGTTTCCCCACCGACAGGGAGGCTGGCTACACCTTC. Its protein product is CASSFPTDREAGYTF.

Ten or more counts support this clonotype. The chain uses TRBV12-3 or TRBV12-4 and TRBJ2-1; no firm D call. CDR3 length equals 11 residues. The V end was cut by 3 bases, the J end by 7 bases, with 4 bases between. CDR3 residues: CASSFRNEQFF. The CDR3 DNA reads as TGTGCCAGCAGTTTTCGAAATGAGCAGTTCTTC.

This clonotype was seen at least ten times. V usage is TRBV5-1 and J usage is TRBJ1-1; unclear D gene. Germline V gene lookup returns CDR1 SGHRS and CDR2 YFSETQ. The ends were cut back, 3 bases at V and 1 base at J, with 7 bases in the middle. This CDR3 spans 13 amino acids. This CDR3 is CASSWVANTEAFF. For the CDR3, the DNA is TGCGCCAGCAGCTGGGTCGCGAACACTGAAGCTTTCTTT.

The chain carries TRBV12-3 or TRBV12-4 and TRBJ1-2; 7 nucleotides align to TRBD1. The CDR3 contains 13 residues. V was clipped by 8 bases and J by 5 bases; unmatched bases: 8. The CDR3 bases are TGTGCCAGCGCTCAACAGGGGCTATATGGCTACACCTTC. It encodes CASAQQGLYGYTF.

CDR3 nucleotides: TGTGCCAGCACCCCTGTACCATCAGCAGATACGCAGTATTTT. This gives the protein CASTPVPSADTQYF. The chain has TRBV5-6 and TRBJ2-3; no definite D call. The germline gives CDR1 SGHDT, CDR2 YYEEEE. The CDR3 spans 14 residues. V was trimmed by 6 bases and J by 4 bases, leaving 15 bases between them.

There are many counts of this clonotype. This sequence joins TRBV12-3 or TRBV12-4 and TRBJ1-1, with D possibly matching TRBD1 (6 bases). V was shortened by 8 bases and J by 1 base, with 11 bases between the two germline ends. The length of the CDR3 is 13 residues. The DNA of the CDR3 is TGTGCCAGCCGCCCAGGGGCGAACACTGAAGCTTTCTTT. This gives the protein CASRPGANTEAFF.

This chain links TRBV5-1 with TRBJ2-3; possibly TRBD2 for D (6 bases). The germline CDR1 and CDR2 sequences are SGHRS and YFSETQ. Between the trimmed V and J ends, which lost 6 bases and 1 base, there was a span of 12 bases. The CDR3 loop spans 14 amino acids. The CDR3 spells CASTDGGGTDTQYF. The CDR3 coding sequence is TGCGCCAGCACAGATGGCGGGGGCACAGATACGCAGTATTTT.

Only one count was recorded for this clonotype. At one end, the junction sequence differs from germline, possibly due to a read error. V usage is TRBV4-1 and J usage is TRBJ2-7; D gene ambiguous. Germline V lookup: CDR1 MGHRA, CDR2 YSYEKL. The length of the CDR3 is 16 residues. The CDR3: CASSQDLFIRSYQQYF. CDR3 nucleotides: TGCGCCAGCAGCCAAGATCTTTTCATCCGGAGCTACCAGCAGTACTTC.

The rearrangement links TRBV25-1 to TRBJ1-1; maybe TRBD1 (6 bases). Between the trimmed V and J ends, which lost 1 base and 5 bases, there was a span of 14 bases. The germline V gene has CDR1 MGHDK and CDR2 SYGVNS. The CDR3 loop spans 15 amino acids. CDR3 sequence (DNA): TGTGCCAGCAGTGAATGGAAGGGGGGAGGTACTGAAGCTTTCTTT. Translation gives CASSEWKGGGTEAFF.

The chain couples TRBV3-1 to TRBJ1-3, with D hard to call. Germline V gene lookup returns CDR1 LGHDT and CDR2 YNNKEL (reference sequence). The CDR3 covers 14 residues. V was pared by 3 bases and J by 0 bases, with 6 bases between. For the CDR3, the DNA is TGTGCCAGCAGCCATTTGACCTCTGGAAACACCATATATTTT. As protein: CASSHLTSGNTIYF. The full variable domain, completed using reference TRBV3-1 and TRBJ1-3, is DTAVSQTPKYLVTQMGNDKSIKCEQNLGHDTMYWYKQDSKKFLKIMFSYNNKELIINETVPNRFSPKSPDKAHLNLHINSLELGDSAVYFCASSHLTSGNTIYFGEGSWLTVV.

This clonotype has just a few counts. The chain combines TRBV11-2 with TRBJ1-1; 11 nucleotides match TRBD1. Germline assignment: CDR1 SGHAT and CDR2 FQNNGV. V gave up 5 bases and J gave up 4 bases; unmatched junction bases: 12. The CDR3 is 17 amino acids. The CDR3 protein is CASSRGTGGELITEAFF. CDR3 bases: TGTGCCAGCAGCAGAGGGACAGGGGGGGAACTGATCACTGAAGCTTTCTTT.

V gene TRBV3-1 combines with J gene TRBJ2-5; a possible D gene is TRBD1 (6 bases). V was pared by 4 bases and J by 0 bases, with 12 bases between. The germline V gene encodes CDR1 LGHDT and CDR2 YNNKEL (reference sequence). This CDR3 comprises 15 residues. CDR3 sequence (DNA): TGTGCCAGCAGCCCCTCGCAGGGGTACCAAGAGACCCAGTACTTC. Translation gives CASSPSQGYQETQYF.

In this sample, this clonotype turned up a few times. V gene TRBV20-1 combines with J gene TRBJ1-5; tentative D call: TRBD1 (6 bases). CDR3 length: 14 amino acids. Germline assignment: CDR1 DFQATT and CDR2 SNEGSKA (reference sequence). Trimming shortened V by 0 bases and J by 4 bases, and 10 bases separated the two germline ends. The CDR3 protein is CSARDRRGNQPQHF. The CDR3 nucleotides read TGCAGTGCTAGAGATCGAAGGGGGAATCAGCCCCAGCATTTT.